These 4 T cell receptor beta chains were all obtained from the same sample, sequenced in a study of blood T cell repertoires in COVID-19. The method was immunoSEQ multiplex PCR; TCRdb's version includes in-frame clones alone and lacks a portion of them. This table holds 200,000 to 250,000 clones, roughly 87% found once. The material sequenced was PBMCs or T cells enriched from blood (not recorded which). These receptors were taken from a woman aged 30 to 39 with acute COVID-19.

The CDR3 region is CASSLGQLNEKLFF. CDR3 sequence (DNA): TGTGCCAGCAGTTTAGGACAGCTTAATGAAAAACTGTTTTTT. The chain links TRBV28 to TRBJ1-4; a possible D gene is TRBD1 (6 bases). V was trimmed by 2 bases and J by 4 bases, leaving 8 bases between them. Germline V gene lookup returns CDR1 MDHEN and CDR2 SYDVKM. The CDR3 consists of 14 residues.

The genes are TRBV6-1 and TRBJ1-2; TRBD1 agrees at 7 bases. V shed 2 bases, J shed 6 bases, and the junction held 12 bases outside the gene matches. Germline CDR1 and CDR2: MNHNS and SASEGT. CDR3 length: 16 amino acids. The CDR3 loop is CASSEWKTGERDGYTF. The CDR3 DNA reads as TGTGCCAGCAGTGAATGGAAAACAGGGGAGAGGGATGGCTACACCTTC.

The chain couples TRBV5-6 to TRBJ2-7; 12 nucleotides agree with TRBD2. Germline V gene lookup returns CDR1 SGHDT and CDR2 YYEEEE. V lost 1 base to trimming and J lost 6 bases; unmatched junction nucleotides: 8. The length of the CDR3 is 16 residues. CDR3 DNA sequence: TGTGCCAGCAGCTTGTGGCTAGCGGGGGGGCCAAGCGAGCAGTACTTC. Translation: CASSLWLAGGPSEQYF.

This chain joins TRBV6-5 and TRBJ2-7; a possible D gene is TRBD1 (6 bases). Trimming took off 6 bases at V and 0 bases at J, with 12 bases between the two ends. Germline CDR1 MNHEY, CDR2 SVGAGI. The CDR3 has 14 amino acids. The CDR3 spells CASSRGPNSYEQYF. The CDR3 bases are TGTGCCAGCAGCAGGGGTCCCAACTCCTACGAGCAGTACTTC.